Listed here are 3 T cell receptor beta chains from one sample, sequenced in a study of blood T cells in healthy people across ages (dated by TCRdb to the mid-2010s). Receptor amplification or capture employed 5' RACE. TCRdb names Illumina HiSeq 2500 as the instrument used. A second 7 to 11 cycle PCR used a sample-barcoded 5' primer and a J-beta primer mix. The public reads were run again by TCRdb, first through fastp at Q25 and then through MiXCR, and only productive beta chains were kept. Entries that share a CDR3 protein sequence are merged under the most common genes and DNA. This sample comprises hundreds of thousands of distinct CDR3 sequences, about 32% of them detected only once. Together, the top ten hold approximately 15% of the sample. The sequenced sample was blood. Receptors were obtained from a woman aged 80 or older in good health. Donor details come from another sample of the same person, matched by shared clones.

This clonotype came up a few times. This chain joins TRBV7-6 and TRBJ1-1; D remains ambiguous. Trimming stripped 1 base from V and 4 bases from J, with 13 bases between. The CDR3 loop spans 15 amino acids. The V gene's germline CDR1 is SGHVS and CDR2 FNYEAQ. CDR3 nucleotide sequence: TGTGCCAGCAGCTTAGATAGGTACGCTGGCACTGAAGCTTTCTTT. It yields the protein CASSLDRYAGTEAFF.

The chain combines TRBV19 with TRBJ1-5; a possible D gene is TRBD1 (6 bases). The germline gives CDR1 LNHDA, CDR2 SQIVND (reference sequence). The V and J ends lost 8 bases and 5 bases respectively, with 16 bases between them. This CDR3 region has 14 residues. The CDR3 loop is CASRPGVVDQPQHF. The CDR3 DNA is TGTGCCAGTCGACCAGGGGTGGTCGATCAGCCCCAGCATTTT.

This clonotype was counted only a few times. A read error is possible here, since a much larger clone lies one base away. The chain joins TRBV20-1 to TRBJ2-1, with 9 bases fitting TRBD1. Near its end, the DNA agrees better with TRBJ2-7, so the J call may be wrong. Germline V gene data show CDR1 as DFQATT and CDR2 as SNEGSKA (reference sequence). CDR3 size: 13 residues. CDR3 loop: CSAGDRVDNEQYF. The CDR3 DNA follows: TGCAGTGCCGGGGACAGGGTTGACAATGAGCAGTACTTC.